This note documents a single T cell receptor (beta chain) sequence. One base away lies a much larger clone, so this may be a sequencing read error. The length of the CDR3 is 15 residues. Germline CDR1 is SEHNR and CDR2 is FQNEAQ (reference sequence). The J segment lost 1 base and the V segment lost 5 bases, leaving 6 bases of the junction unmatched. The sample originates from a study of T-cell reconstitution after alpha-beta-depleted transplantation in children. Library preparation (for TCRbeta) was performed with unique molecular identifiers. TCRdb ran MiXCR on the PCR reads and lists one entry per CDR3 protein. The table includes approximately 500,000 distinct CDR3 sequences, more than 9% detected once.

The source material was PBMCs, sampled before TCRalphabeta/CD19-depleted stem cell transplant. V is TRBV7-9 and J is TRBJ2-3, with 7 bases fitting TRBD1. The TCR was taken from a child aged 2 to 15 with inherited bone marrow failure, due to receive a stem cell transplant. CDR3 in amino acids: CASSPDRARTDTQYF. The CDR3 nucleotides read TGTGCCAGCAGCCCCGACAGGGCGCGCACAGATACGCAGTATTTT.